What follows are 13 T cell receptor beta chains derived from one specimen sequenced in a study of radiation and T cells in renal cell carcinoma. Treatment noted: treatment-naive control, cytoreductive nephrectomy. Produced via immunoSEQ multiplex PCR; TCRdb's table is partial and in-frame only. Here the sample spans fewer than 25,000 clones, 45% to 70% being singletons. Sample: tumor tissue, taken from a patient whose treatment was nephrectomy without radiotherapy. Source of these receptors: a human donor with renal cell carcinoma.

This chain connects TRBV6-5 to TRBJ1-2; 10 nucleotides align to TRBD1. Trimming at V came to 2 bases and at J to 7 bases, leaving 1 base not matched to a gene. The CDR3 has 13 amino acids. Per germline, CDR1 MNHEY and CDR2 SVGAGI. This chain's CDR3 is CASSYGTGVGYTF. CDR3 DNA sequence: TGTGCCAGCAGTTACGGGACAGGGGTTGGCTACACCTTC.

The chain combines TRBV7-9 with TRBJ2-1, with 9 bases aligning to TRBD1. The CDR3 extends over 16 amino acids. V shed 1 base and J 8 bases; nucleotides not matched to a gene: 9. Germline values: CDR1 SEHNR, CDR2 FQNEAQ (reference sequence). The CDR3 spells CASSLGATGGGHEQFF. The CDR3 DNA reads TGTGCCAGCAGCTTAGGAGCGACAGGGGGAGGGCATGAGCAGTTCTTC. The variable domain in full, completed from reference TRBV7-9 and TRBJ2-1, reads DTGVSQNPRHKITKRGQNVTFRCDPISEHNRLYWYRQTLGQGPEFLTYFQNEAQLEKSRLLSDRFSAERPKGSFSTLEIQRTEQGDSAMYLCASSLGATGGGHEQFFGPGTRLTVL.

This clone was picked up many times. The gene calls are TRBV5-6 and TRBJ1-5; D unclear. CDR1 SGHDT and CDR2 YYEEEE come from the germline V gene. The CDR3 spans 14 residues. V lost 1 base and J 2 bases, leaving 7 bases between the germline ends. The CDR3 is CASSLPGGNQPQHF. Written as DNA, the CDR3 is TGTGCCAGCAGCTTGCCGGGAGGCAATCAGCCCCAGCATTTT.

The chain joins TRBV19 to TRBJ2-4, with D possibly matching TRBD1 (5 bases). Germline V gene lookup returns CDR1 LNHDA and CDR2 SQIVND (reference sequence). The V and J ends lost 0 bases and 0 bases respectively, with 18 bases between them. This CDR3 comprises 19 residues. In nucleotides, the CDR3 is TGTGCCAGTAGTATAGAGGCAGGGTCTGGAGCACTAGCCAAAAACATTCAGTACTTC. This codes for CASSIEAGSGALAKNIQYF.

This chain links TRBV4-3 with TRBJ2-7, with D unclear. With 0 bases removed from V and 3 bases from J, the gap between germline ends came to 9 bases. This CDR3 contains 14 residues. The germline V gene has CDR1 LGHNA and CDR2 YSLEER. The CDR3 sequence: CASSQDRAHYEQYF. The CDR3 coding sequence is TGCGCCAGCAGCCAAGATAGGGCTCACTACGAGCAGTACTTC.

The V and J genes are TRBV5-1 and TRBJ2-7; TRBD1 might be the D (6 bases). The CDR3 length is 13 residues. From germline, CDR1 is SGHRS and CDR2 YFSETQ. V lost 5 bases, J lost 2 bases, and 11 bases lay in between. CDR3 coding DNA: TGCGCCAGCAGGCTTGGGGGCACCTACGAGCAGTACTTC. This encodes CASRLGGTYEQYF.

This clone was seen just once. The chain has TRBV25-1 and TRBJ2-7; 7 nucleotides agree with TRBD1. Germline CDR1 MGHDK, CDR2 SYGVNS. Trimming cost V 4 bases and J 5 bases; bases outside gene matches: 8. The CDR3 is 14 amino acids. The CDR3 bases are TGTGCCAGCAGTGGGGTTGGACAGGTGCACGAGCAGTACTTC. It encodes CASSGVGQVHEQYF.

V and J are TRBV5-4 and TRBJ2-5; unclear D gene. Per the germline V gene, CDR1 is SGHNT and CDR2 is YYREEE (reference sequence). Trimming left V 3 bases short and J 4 bases short, with 10 bases between. CDR3 length: 13 amino acids. CDR3 nucleotide sequence: TGTGCCAGCAGCTACACGCCGGTAGAGACCCAGTACTTC. It specifies CASSYTPVETQYF.

The chain has TRBV19 and TRBJ2-1; D gene unclear. CDR1 is LNHDA, CDR2 SQIVND, per germline (reference sequence). This CDR3 has 13 amino acids. V was shortened by 7 bases and J by 4 bases, with 11 bases between the two germline ends. CDR3 amino acids: CASTNHRYNEQFF. The CDR3 DNA reads TGTGCCAGTACCAATCACCGGTACAATGAGCAGTTCTTC.

Here the CDR3 reads CASSRTANTGELFF. The CDR3, as DNA: TGTGCCAGCAGCCGCACAGCGAACACCGGGGAGCTGTTTTTT. V gene TRBV6-5 combines with J gene TRBJ2-2; D gene unclear. Trimming stripped 6 bases from V and 0 bases from J, with 8 bases between. Germline values: CDR1 MNHEY, CDR2 SVGAGI. This CDR3 is built from 14 residues.

This chain joins TRBV7-2 and TRBJ2-2; D is unresolved. Germline V lookup: CDR1 SGHTA, CDR2 FQGNSA. Deletions cut 5 bases from V and 5 bases from J, with 9 bases between. This CDR3 is 13 amino acids long. The CDR3 sequence: CASSPVGTGELFF. DNA of the CDR3: TGTGCCAGCAGCCCCGTGGGGACCGGGGAGCTGTTTTTT. The complete variable domain, with remaining parts taken from reference TRBV7-2 and TRBJ2-2, reads GAGVSQSPSNKVTEKGKDVELRCDPISGHTALYWYRQSLGQGLEFLIYFQGNSAPDKSGLPSDRFSAERTGGSVSTLTIQRTQQEDSAVYLCASSPVGTGELFFGEGSRLTVL.

This chain joins TRBV7-2 and TRBJ1-6, with D maybe TRBD1 (6 bases). The ends were cut back, 2 bases at V and 7 bases at J, with 21 bases in the middle. This CDR3 comprises 18 residues. The germline CDR1 and CDR2 sequences are SGHTA and FQGNSA. CDR3 sequence (DNA): TGTGCCAGCAGCTTAAGTTGGAGTGGGGGGGCAGGGAATTCACCCCTCCACTTT. Its translation: CASSLSWSGGAGNSPLHF.

The chain employs TRBV5-1 and TRBJ2-3; D might be TRBD2 (6 bases). V lost 0 bases, J lost 5 bases, and 7 bases lay in between. CDR1 and CDR2 from the germline V gene are SGHRS and YFSETQ. The CDR3 runs 13 residues. DNA for the CDR3: TGCGCCAGCAGCTTGGTGGGGGGAGATACGCAGTATTTT. Translating gives CASSLVGGDTQYF.